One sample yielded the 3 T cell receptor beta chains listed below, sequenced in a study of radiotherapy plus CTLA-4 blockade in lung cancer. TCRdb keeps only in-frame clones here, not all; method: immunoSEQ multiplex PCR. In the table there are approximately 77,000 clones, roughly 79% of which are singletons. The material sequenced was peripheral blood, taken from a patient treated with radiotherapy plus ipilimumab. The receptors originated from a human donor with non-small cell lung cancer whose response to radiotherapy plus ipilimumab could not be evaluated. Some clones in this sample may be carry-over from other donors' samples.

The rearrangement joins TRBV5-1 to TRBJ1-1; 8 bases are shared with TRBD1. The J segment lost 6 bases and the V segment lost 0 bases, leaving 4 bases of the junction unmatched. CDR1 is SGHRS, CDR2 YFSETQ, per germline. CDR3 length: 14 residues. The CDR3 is CASSLEDRAPEAFF. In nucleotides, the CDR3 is TGCGCCAGCAGCTTGGAGGACAGGGCCCCTGAAGCTTTCTTT.

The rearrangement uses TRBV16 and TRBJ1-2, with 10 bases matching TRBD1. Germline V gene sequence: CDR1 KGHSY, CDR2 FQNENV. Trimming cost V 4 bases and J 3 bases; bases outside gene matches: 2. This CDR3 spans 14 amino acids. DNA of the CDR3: TGTGCCAGCAGCCCAGGGACAGGGGACTATGGCTACACCTTC. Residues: CASSPGTGDYGYTF.

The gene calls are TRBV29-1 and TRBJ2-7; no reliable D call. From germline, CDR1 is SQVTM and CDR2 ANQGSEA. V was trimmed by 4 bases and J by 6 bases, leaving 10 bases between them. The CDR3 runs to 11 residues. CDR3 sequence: CSVASAGEQYF. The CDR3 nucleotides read TGCAGCGTTGCCTCCGCCGGCGAGCAGTACTTC.